This passage covers 22 T cell receptor beta chains from one sample sequenced in a study of neurological immune-mediated disorders. Each CDR3 protein is one row after TCRdb ran MiXCR on the 5' RACE reads. Among 60,000 to 85,000 distinct CDR3 sequences listed, 4.5% to 5.5% were seen once. Sequencing input: PBMCs. All receptors derive from an older woman with multiple sclerosis.

This clonotype was recorded many times. The CDR3 is CASSPGLAGVTGELFF. Here the CDR3 DNA reads TGTGCCAGCAGCCCCGGACTAGCGGGAGTCACCGGGGAGCTGTTTTTT. The chain links TRBV3-1 to TRBJ2-2; 13 bases line up with TRBD2. The length of the CDR3 is 16 residues. CDR1 LGHDT and CDR2 YNNKEL come from the germline V gene (reference sequence). V dropped 4 bases and J dropped 4; count of bases not matched to a gene: 3.

This clonotype was counted ten times or more. The J gene is TRBJ2-7, the V gene TRBV3-1; 10 nucleotides line up with TRBD2. The CDR3 spans 17 residues. Germline CDR1 reads LGHDT; CDR2 reads YNNKEL (reference sequence). Trimming took 3 bases from V and 4 from J; bases not matched to a gene: 12. CDR3 sequence reads: CASSHAALAGARYEQYF. The CDR3 DNA reads TGTGCCAGCAGCCATGCGGCCCTAGCGGGGGCTCGGTACGAGCAGTACTTC.

This clonotype occurred many times. The chain joins TRBV14 to TRBJ1-2; D might be TRBD1 (5 bases). The CDR3 contains 15 residues. V shed 4 bases and J shed 5 bases, with 17 bases lying between them. The V gene's germline CDR1 is SGHDN and CDR2 FVKESK. The CDR3 nucleotides are TGTGCCAGCAGCCCCCTGGGGGGGGTGTCATATGGCTACACCTTC. Its protein product is CASSPLGGVSYGYTF.

In this sample, this clonotype turned up a few times. V is TRBV7-2 and J is TRBJ2-4, with TRBD2 as a possible D gene (5 bases). Germline V lookup: CDR1 SGHTA, CDR2 FQGNSA. V shed 2 bases and J shed 1 base, with 9 bases lying between them. CDR3 length: 15 residues. As DNA, the CDR3 is TGTGCCAGCAGCTTATTCGGGGATGCCAAAAACATTCAGTACTTC. Translated, it gives CASSLFGDAKNIQYF.

At least ten counts were recorded for this clonotype. This chain connects TRBV6-5 to TRBJ1-2; tentative D call: TRBD1 (6 bases). The germline V and J ends were trimmed by 0 bases and 8 bases, with 13 bases remaining between them. The CDR3 is made up of 14 amino acids. Germline assignment: CDR1 MNHEY and CDR2 SVGAGI. The CDR3 DNA is TGTGCCAGCAGTTACTCGGGGGGGCGCGTCGGCTACACCTTC. This encodes CASSYSGGRVGYTF.

This clonotype showed up many times. The chain has TRBV3-1 and TRBJ2-3, with 15 bases matching TRBD2. The V and J ends lost 4 bases and 3 bases, in that order; junction bases with no gene match: 5. Looked up from germline, CDR1 is LGHDT and CDR2 is YNNKEL (reference sequence). The CDR3 has 17 amino acids. In DNA, the CDR3 is TGTGCCAGCAGCCTGCGGACTAGCGGGAGGGGAACAGATACGCAGTATTTT. It translates to CASSLRTSGRGTDTQYF.

This clonotype was seen repeatedly, ten times or more. The chain combines TRBV5-1 with TRBJ2-3; 9 nucleotides align to TRBD1. Germline loops: CDR1 SGHRS, CDR2 YFSETQ. Trimming removed 4 bases from V and 4 bases from J; junction bases left unmatched: 4. The CDR3 is made up of 14 amino acids. The CDR3 bases are TGCGCCAGCAGCACGACAGGGGGAGCAGATACGCAGTATTTT. Its protein is CASSTTGGADTQYF.

The table lists this clonotype with a few counts. V is TRBV18 and J is TRBJ2-3, with TRBD2 matching over 11 bases. This CDR3 spans 15 amino acids. The V gene's germline CDR1 is KGHSH and CDR2 LQKENI. Trimming removed 4 bases from V and 4 bases from J; junction bases left unmatched: 4. CDR3 sequence reads: CASSLLAGGSDTQYF. The DNA for the CDR3 is TGTGCCAGCTCACTTCTAGCGGGAGGATCAGATACGCAGTATTTT.

This clonotype was detected many times. The J gene is TRBJ2-2, the V gene TRBV5-6; D may correspond to TRBD1 or TRBD2 (5 bases each). CDR3 length equals 15 residues. The V gene lost 1 base and the J gene lost 1 base, with 8 bases spanning the gap. In germline, CDR1 is SGHDT, CDR2 YYEEEE. The chain's CDR3 is CASSLIGGNTGELFF. The DNA of the CDR3 is TGTGCCAGCAGCTTGATTGGGGGGAACACCGGGGAGCTGTTTTTT. Full variable domain (missing parts from reference TRBV5-6 and TRBJ2-2): DAGVTQSPTHLIKTRGQQVTLRCSPKSGHDTVSWYQQALGQGPQFIFQYYEEEERQRGNFPDRFSGHQFPNYSSELNVNALLLGDSALYLCASSLIGGNTGELFFGEGSRLTVL.

This clonotype was counted ten times or more. V and J are TRBV20-1 and TRBJ2-7; D could derive from TRBD1 or TRBD2 (6 bases each). Germline CDR1 DFQATT, CDR2 SNEGSKA (reference sequence). Trimming took 1 base from V and 6 from J, leaving 13 bases between them. This CDR3 is 13 amino acids long. Here the CDR3 reads CSARGGAAREQYF. CDR3 DNA: TGCAGTGCTAGAGGGGGGGCAGCGCGCGAGCAGTACTTC.

This clonotype was detected many times. This sequence joins TRBV12-3 or TRBV12-4 and TRBJ2-1; a weak D match, TRBD2 (6 bases). CDR3 length: 13 residues. V dropped 7 bases and J dropped 3 bases, with 10 bases sitting between them. DNA for the CDR3: TGTGCCAGCAACCCGGGGGTCTACAATGAGCAGTTCTTC. It specifies CASNPGVYNEQFF.

This clonotype showed up many times. The V and J genes are TRBV27 and TRBJ1-1, with 8 bases matching TRBD1. CDR1 and CDR2 from the germline V gene are MNHEY and SMNVEV (reference sequence). The V gene end was trimmed by 8 bases and the J gene end by 0 bases; junction bases not matched to a gene: 5. This CDR3 spans 14 amino acids. The CDR3 loop is CASRDRMVNTEAFF. CDR3 DNA: TGTGCCAGCCGGGACAGGATGGTGAACACTGAAGCTTTCTTT.

This clonotype came up many times. The V gene is TRBV20-1, the J gene TRBJ2-1; 10 bases map to TRBD2. Germline CDR1 reads DFQATT; CDR2 reads SNEGSKA (reference sequence). The CDR3 is 14 residues long. The V and J ends lost 1 base and 6 bases, in that order; junction bases with no gene match: 3. The CDR3 nucleotides are TGCAGTGCTAGAGGGACTAGCGGAACCAATGAGCAGTTCTTC. It codes for CSARGTSGTNEQFF.

This sequence joins TRBV11-3 and TRBJ2-3; 7 bases agree with TRBD2. The CDR3 sequence is 15 residues long. Germline V gene sequence: CDR1 SGHNT, CDR2 YENEEA. V trimming: 3 bases; J trimming: 0 bases; junction bases outside the gene matches: 3. DNA of the CDR3: TGTGCCAGCAGCTTGGCGGGAGTGAGCACAGATACGCAGTATTTT. This encodes CASSLAGVSTDTQYF.

This clonotype has ten or more counts. V and J are TRBV18 and TRBJ2-3, with D perhaps TRBD2 (5 bases). The CDR3 length is 14 residues. Trimming shortened V by 3 bases and J by 1 base, and 8 bases separated the two germline ends. From germline, CDR1 is KGHSH and CDR2 LQKENI. CDR3 region: CASSPGARTDTQYF. The CDR3 DNA sequence: TGTGCCAGCTCACCGGGAGCCCGCACAGATACGCAGTATTTT.

This clonotype was counted ten times or more. The rearrangement uses TRBV4-1 and TRBJ1-1, with D unresolved. CDR3 length equals 15 residues. Per germline, CDR1 MGHRA and CDR2 YSYEKL. Trimming left V 7 bases short and J 4 bases short, with 19 bases between. This CDR3 is CASTPVGPPGTEAFF. In DNA, the CDR3 is TGCGCCAGCACCCCTGTGGGCCCTCCGGGCACTGAAGCTTTCTTT.

This clonotype occurred a few times. This chain joins TRBV3-1 and TRBJ2-7; D possibly uses TRBD1 or TRBD2 (5 bases each). CDR1 and CDR2 (germline): LGHDT, YNNKEL (reference sequence). Trimming pared 4 bases from V and 2 bases from J, leaving 15 bases between. This CDR3 is 15 amino acids long. The CDR3 protein is CASSLSGRPPYEQYF. DNA of the CDR3: TGTGCCAGCAGCCTTTCGGGGCGGCCCCCCTACGAGCAGTACTTC.

This clonotype was found many times. The chain recombines TRBV5-1 with TRBJ2-7; D is ambiguous. V lost 4 bases, J lost 3 bases, and 5 bases lay in between. The germline V gene encodes CDR1 SGHRS and CDR2 YFSETQ. This CDR3 region has 11 residues. CDR3 sequence: CASSMSYEQYF. CDR3 nucleotides: TGCGCCAGCAGCATGAGCTACGAGCAGTACTTC.

Note on this clonotype: This sequence may be a read error, since a much larger clone differs from it by one base. The chain has TRBV20-1 and TRBJ2-5; TRBD1 matches 11 bases. The V and J ends lost 7 bases and 7 bases, in that order; junction bases with no gene match: 5. Germline V gives CDR1 DFQATT, CDR2 SNEGSKA (reference sequence). The CDR3 is 12 residues long. The CDR3 protein is CSDSGTGGTQYF. In DNA, the CDR3 is TGCAGTGATAGCGGGACAGGGGGGACCCAGTACTTC.

This clonotype has at least ten counts. This rearrangement joins TRBV5-1 to TRBJ2-3, with D perhaps matching TRBD1 (5 bases). The CDR3 spans 15 residues. The germline gives CDR1 SGHRS, CDR2 YFSETQ. Deletions cut 2 bases from V and 1 base from J, with 11 bases between. The CDR3 nucleotides are TGCGCCAGCAGCTTCGGCCCGACAGGCACAGATACGCAGTATTTT. Amino acid sequence: CASSFGPTGTDTQYF.

This clonotype was recorded at least ten times. The chain links TRBV5-1 to TRBJ2-1; 14 nucleotides match TRBD2. This CDR3 has 16 residues. The ends lost 6 bases at V and 6 bases at J; junction bases unmatched: 8. CDR1 and CDR2 from the germline V gene are SGHRS and YFSETQ. In DNA, the CDR3 is TGCGCCAGCACCCCGAGACTAGCGGGAGGGCCCAATGAGCAGTTCTTC. Translation: CASTPRLAGGPNEQFF.

There are many counts of this clonotype. The chain recombines TRBV5-1 with TRBJ2-7, with a weak D call TRBD2 (6 bases). V was trimmed by 0 bases and J by 0 bases, leaving 10 bases between them. CDR3 size: 15 residues. Germline CDR1 is SGHRS and CDR2 is YFSETQ. CDR3 sequence: CASSLGGTVSYEQYF. Written as DNA, the CDR3 is TGCGCCAGCAGCTTGGGCGGGACGGTCTCCTACGAGCAGTACTTC.